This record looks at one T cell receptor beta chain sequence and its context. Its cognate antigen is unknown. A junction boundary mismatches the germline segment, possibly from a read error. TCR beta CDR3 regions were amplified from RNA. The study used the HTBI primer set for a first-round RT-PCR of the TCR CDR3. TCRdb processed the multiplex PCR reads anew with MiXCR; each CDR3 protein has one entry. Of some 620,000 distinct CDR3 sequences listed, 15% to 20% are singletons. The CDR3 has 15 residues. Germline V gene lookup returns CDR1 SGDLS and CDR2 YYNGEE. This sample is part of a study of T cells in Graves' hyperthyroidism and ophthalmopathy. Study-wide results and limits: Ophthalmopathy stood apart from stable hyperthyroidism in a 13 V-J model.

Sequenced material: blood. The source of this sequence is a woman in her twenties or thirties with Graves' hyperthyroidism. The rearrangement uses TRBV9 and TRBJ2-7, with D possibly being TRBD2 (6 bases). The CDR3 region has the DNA TGTGCCAGCAACGTAGAGGGTAGCGGCACCGGCGAGCAGTACTTC. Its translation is CASNVEGSGTGEQYF.